These T cell receptor beta chains were read from a single sample in a study of cytomegalovirus exposure and HLA in healthy donors. TCRdb keeps only in-frame clones here, not all; method: immunoSEQ multiplex PCR. The table includes over 150,000 clones, nearly 80% detected once. Sequencing was done on a sample of PBMCs. Every receptor here comes from a man aged 30 to 45 in good health and CMV-seropositive. The CDR3 runs from the conserved cysteine through the conserved F or W. The D gene is left open where the match is weak. For some rows the clone size is stated as once, few or many, or as a class when expanded; others skip it.

-,-,TRBV5-8,TRBJ1-5,TGTGCCAGCAGCTTTTCCAGTAGCAATCAGCCCCAGCATTTT,CASSFSSSNQPQHF
-,-,TRBV5-4,TRBJ2-1,TGTGCCAGCGCCGCGGGTCCGGCGGCGCTACGTGTTGAGCAGTTCTTC,CASAAGPAALRVEQFF
TRBD1,-,TRBV25-1,TRBJ1-5,TGTGCCAGCAGCGAGGGGGCTTGGAATCAGCCCCAGCATTTT,CASSEGAWNQPQHF
-,-,TRBV10-3,TRBJ1-4,TGTGCCATCAGCGCCAGAGGAAATGAAAAACTGTTTTTT,CAISARGNEKLFF
TRBD2,-,TRBV29-1,TRBJ2-3,TGCAGCCTAACGGGACTAGCGGGACCAGATACGCAGTATTTT,CSLTGLAGPDTQYF
TRBD2,few,TRBV2,TRBJ2-3,TGTGCCAGCAGTAGGACTAGCGGGCCCCCCACAGATACGCAGTATTTT,CASSRTSGPPTDTQYF
-,-,TRBV6-6,TRBJ2-7,TGTGCCAGCAGGCCCGCCCTAGAGAGCTCCTACGAGCAGTACTTC,CASRPALESSYEQYF
TRBD1,-,TRBV9,TRBJ2-7,TGTGCCAGCAGCCCCGGACAGGGGTTCTACGAGCAGTACTTC,CASSPGQGFYEQYF
-,-,TRBV7-9,TRBJ2-3,TGTGCCAGCAGCTTAGTGGAACGAGGTACGCAGTATTTT,CASSLVERGTQYF
TRBD1,once,TRBV5-1,TRBJ1-4,TGCGCCAGCAGCGCGGACAGGGGGGAGAGTGAAAAACTGTTTTTT,CASSADRGESEKLFF
-,-,TRBV29-1,TRBJ1-5,TGCAGCGTGAGAGATAGCAATCAGCCCCAGCATTTT,CSVRDSNQPQHF
TRBD1,-,TRBV5-1,TRBJ2-7,TGCGCCAGCAGCTTGAAATTGACAGGGGCGGGGGAGCAGTACTTC,CASSLKLTGAGEQYF
TRBD1,once,TRBV27,TRBJ2-7,TGTGCCAGCAGTTTTGAACAGGGGGGCGAGCAGTACTTC,CASSFEQGGEQYF
-,-,TRBV29-1,TRBJ2-1,TGCAGCGTTGAAGGGGGATCAGGGTCTAACAATGAGCAGTTCTTC,CSVEGGSGSNNEQFF